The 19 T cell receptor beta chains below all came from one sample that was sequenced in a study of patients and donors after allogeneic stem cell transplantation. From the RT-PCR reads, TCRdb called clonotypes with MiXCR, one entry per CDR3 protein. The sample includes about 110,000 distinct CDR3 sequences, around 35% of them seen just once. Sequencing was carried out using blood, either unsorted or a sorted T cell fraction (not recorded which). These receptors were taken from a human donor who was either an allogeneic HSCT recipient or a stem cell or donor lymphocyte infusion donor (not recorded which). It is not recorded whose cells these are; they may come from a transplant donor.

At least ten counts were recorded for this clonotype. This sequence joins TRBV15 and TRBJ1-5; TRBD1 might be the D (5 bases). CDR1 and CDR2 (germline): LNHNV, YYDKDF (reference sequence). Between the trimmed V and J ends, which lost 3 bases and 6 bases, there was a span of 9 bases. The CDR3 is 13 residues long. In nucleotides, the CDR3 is TGTGCCACCAGCAGGGGGGACCTTCAGCCCCAGCATTTT. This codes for CATSRGDLQPQHF.

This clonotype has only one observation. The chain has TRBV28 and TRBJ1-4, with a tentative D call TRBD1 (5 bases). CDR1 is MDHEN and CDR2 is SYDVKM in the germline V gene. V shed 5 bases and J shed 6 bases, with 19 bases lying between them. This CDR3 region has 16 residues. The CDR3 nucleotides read TGTGCCAGCAGTCACCCGGACCGAATGGGGGATGAAAAACTGTTTTTT. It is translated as CASSHPDRMGDEKLFF.

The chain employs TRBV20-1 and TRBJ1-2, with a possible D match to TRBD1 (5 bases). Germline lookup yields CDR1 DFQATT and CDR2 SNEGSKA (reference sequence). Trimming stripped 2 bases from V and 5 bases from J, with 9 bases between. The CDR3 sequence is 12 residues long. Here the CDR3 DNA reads TGCAGTGCTAGATCGGGGCCTTATGGCTACACCTTC. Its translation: CSARSGPYGYTF.

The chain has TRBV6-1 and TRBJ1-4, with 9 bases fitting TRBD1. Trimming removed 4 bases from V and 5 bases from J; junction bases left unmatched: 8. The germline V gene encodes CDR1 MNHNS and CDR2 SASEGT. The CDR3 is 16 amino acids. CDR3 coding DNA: TGTGCCAGCAGTGCAGCTTGGGGGACAGGGAATGAAAAACTGTTTTTT. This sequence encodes CASSAAWGTGNEKLFF.

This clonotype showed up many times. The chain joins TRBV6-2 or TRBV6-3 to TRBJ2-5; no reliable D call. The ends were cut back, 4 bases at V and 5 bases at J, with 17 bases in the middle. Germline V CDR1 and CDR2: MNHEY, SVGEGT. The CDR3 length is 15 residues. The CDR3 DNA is TGTGCCAGCAGTTCCCGATTGGCTAGTCTGGAGACCCAGTACTTC. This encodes CASSSRLASLETQYF.

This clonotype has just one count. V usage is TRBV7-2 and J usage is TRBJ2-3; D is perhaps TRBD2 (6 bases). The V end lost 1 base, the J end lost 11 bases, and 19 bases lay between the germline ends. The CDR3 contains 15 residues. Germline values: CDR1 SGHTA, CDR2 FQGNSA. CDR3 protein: CASSLVMGGPRRQYF. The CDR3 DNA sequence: TGTGCCAGCAGCTTAGTGATGGGAGGCCCCCGGAGGCAGTATTTT.

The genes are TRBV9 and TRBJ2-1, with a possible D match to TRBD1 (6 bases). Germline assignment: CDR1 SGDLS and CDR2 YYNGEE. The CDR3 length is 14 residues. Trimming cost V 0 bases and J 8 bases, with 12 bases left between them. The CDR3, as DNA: TGTGCCAGCAGCGTAGGGACAGCCTGGGATGAGCAGTTCTTC. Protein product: CASSVGTAWDEQFF.

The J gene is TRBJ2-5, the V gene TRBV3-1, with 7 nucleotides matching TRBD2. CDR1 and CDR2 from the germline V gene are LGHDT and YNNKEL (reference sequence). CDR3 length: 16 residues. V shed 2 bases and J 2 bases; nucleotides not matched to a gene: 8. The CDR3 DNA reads TGTGCCAGCAGCCAATTACCGGGACTACCACAAGAGACCCAGTACTTC. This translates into CASSQLPGLPQETQYF.

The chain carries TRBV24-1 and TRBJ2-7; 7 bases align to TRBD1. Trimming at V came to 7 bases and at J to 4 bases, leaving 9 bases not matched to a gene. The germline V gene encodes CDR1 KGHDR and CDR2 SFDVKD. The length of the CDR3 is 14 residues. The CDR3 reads CATSPRDSPYEQYF. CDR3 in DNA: TGTGCCACCAGCCCCCGGGACAGCCCGTACGAGCAGTACTTC.

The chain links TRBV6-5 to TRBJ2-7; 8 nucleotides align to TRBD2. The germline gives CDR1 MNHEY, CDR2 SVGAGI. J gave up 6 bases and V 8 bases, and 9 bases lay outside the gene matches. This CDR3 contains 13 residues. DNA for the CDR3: TGTGCCAGCTCGGCGGGAGGAGACCCCGAGCAGTACTTC. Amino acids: CASSAGGDPEQYF.

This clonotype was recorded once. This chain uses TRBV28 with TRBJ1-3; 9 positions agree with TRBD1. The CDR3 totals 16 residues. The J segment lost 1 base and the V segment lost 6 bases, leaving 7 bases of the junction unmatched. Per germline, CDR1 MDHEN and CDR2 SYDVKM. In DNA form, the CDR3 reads TGTGCCAGCAGCCTGACAGGGGGTGGGTCTGGAAACACCATATATTTT. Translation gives CASSLTGGGSGNTIYF. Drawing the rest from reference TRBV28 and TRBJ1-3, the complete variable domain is DVKVTQSSRYLVKRTGEKVFLECVQDMDHENMFWYRQDPGLGLRLIYFSYDVKMKEKGDIPEGYSVSREKKERFSLILESASTNQTSMYLCASSLTGGGSGNTIYFGEGSWLTVV.

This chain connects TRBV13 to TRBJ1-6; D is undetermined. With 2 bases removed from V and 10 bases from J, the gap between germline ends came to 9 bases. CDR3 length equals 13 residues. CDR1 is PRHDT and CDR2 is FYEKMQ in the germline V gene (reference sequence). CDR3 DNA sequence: TGTGCCAGCAGCTTATCTTACAGATCACCCCTCCACTTT. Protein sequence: CASSLSYRSPLHF.

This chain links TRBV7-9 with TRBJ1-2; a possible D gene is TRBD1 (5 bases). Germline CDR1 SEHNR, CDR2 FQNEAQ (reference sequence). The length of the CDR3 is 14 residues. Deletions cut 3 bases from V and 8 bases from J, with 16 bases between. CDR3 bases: TGTGCCAGCAGCTTTACTCCGGCCGGGGCCGGCTACACCTTC. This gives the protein CASSFTPAGAGYTF. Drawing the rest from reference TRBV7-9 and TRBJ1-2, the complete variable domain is DTGVSQNPRHKITKRGQNVTFRCDPISEHNRLYWYRQTLGQGPEFLTYFQNEAQLEKSRLLSDRFSAERPKGSFSTLEIQRTEQGDSAMYLCASSFTPAGAGYTFGSGTRLTVV.

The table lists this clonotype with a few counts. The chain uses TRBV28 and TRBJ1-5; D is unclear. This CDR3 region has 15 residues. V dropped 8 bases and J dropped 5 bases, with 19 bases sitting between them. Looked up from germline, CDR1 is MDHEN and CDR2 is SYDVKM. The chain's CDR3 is CASVRGGSGDQPQHF. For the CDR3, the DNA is TGTGCCAGCGTTAGAGGAGGGAGTGGGGATCAGCCCCAGCATTTT.

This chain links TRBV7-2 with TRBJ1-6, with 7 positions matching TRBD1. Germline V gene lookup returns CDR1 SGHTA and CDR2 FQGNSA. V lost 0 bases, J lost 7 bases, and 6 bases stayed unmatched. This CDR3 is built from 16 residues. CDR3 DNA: TGTGCCAGCAGCTTAGCCTGGGACAGACGCAATTCACCCCTCCACTTT. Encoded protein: CASSLAWDRRNSPLHF.

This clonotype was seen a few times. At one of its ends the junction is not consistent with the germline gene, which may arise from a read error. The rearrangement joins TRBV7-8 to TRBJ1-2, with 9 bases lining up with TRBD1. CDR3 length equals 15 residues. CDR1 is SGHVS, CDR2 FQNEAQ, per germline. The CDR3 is CASSFSGTGLDGYTF. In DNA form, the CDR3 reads TGTGCCAGCAGCTTTTCCGGGACAGGGTTGGATGGCTACACCTTT.

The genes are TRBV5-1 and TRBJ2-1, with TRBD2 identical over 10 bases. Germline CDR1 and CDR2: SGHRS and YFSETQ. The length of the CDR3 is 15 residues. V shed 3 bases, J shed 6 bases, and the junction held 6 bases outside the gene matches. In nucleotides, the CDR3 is TGCGCCAGCAGCTCTAGCGGGAGAGGTGGCAATGAGCAGTTCTTC. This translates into CASSSSGRGGNEQFF.

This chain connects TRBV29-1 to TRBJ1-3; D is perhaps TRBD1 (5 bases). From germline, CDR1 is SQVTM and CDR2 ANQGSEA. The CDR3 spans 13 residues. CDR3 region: CGAVRGPGNTIYF. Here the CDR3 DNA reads TGCGGAGCGGTGAGGGGCCCTGGAAACACCATATATTTT.

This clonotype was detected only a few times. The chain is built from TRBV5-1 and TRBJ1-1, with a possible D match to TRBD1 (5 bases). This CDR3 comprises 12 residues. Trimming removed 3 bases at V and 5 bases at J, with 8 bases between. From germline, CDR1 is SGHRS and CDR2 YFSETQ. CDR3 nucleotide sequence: TGCGCCAGCAGCTCGGGGGGAACTGAAGCTTTCTTT. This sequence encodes CASSSGGTEAFF.